This is a list of T cell receptor beta chains from one sample in a study of blood T cell repertoires in COVID-19. Profiling relied on immunoSEQ multiplex PCR, and the TCRdb table lists in-frame clones only, not all of them. The sample records around 94,000 clones, 70% to 85% being singletons. The material sequenced was peripheral blood. All receptors come from a man aged 60 to 69 with active or convalescent COVID-19. CDR3s include the opening cysteine and the closing phenylalanine or tryptophan. D genes are given only for firm matches. The size entry is marked missing in some rows and otherwise reads once, few, many or a size class.

TRBV28	TRBJ1-1	.	.	CASSLGGKGSRNTEAFF	TGTGCCAGCAGTTTAGGAGGAAAGGGCTCTCGCAACACTGAAGCTTTCTTT
TRBV4-1	TRBJ2-5	TRBD2	once	CASSQRLAGAPFFQETQYF	TGCGCCAGCAGCCAAAGACTAGCGGGGGCACCTTTCTTCCAAGAGACCCAGTACTTC
TRBV4-3	TRBJ1-1	.	.	CASSQVWQGSTEAFF	TGCGCCAGCAGCCAAGTTTGGCAGGGGAGCACTGAAGCTTTCTTT
TRBV21-1	TRBJ2-2	.	.	CASSKEGRANTGELFF	TGTGCCAGCAGCAAAGAAGGCAGGGCAAACACCGGGGAGCTGTTTTTT
TRBV2	TRBJ1-2	.	.	CASSVGQGVGYTF	TGTGCCAGCAGTGTAGGGCAGGGTGTAGGCTACACCTTC
TRBV9	TRBJ2-2	TRBD1	few	CASSGRTGGLTGELFF	TGTGCCAGCAGCGGGAGGACAGGGGGACTTACCGGGGAGCTGTTTTTT
TRBV7-2	TRBJ2-6	.	.	CASSFPGFLSANVLTF	TGTGCCAGCAGCTTTCCGGGGTTCTTGAGTGCCAACGTCCTGACTTTC
TRBV6-5	TRBJ2-5	TRBD2	.	CASSYSLAGGETQYF	TGTGCCAGCAGTTACTCCCTAGCGGGAGGGGAGACCCAGTACTTC
TRBV5-6	TRBJ1-3	TRBD1	.	CASSPLDRAHGNTIYF	TGTGCCAGCAGCCCACTGGACAGGGCGCACGGAAACACCATATATTTT
TRBV3-1/TRBV3-2	TRBJ2-1	.	.	CASSQDRSQRMYNEQFF	TGTGCCAGCAGCCAAGATAGATCCCAGCGGATGTACAATGAGCAGTTCTTC
TRBV5-6	TRBJ2-7	.	.	CASSLEGRGYEQYF	TGTGCCAGCAGCTTGGAGGGCAGGGGCTACGAGCAGTACTTC
TRBV29-1	TRBJ2-1	TRBD2	.	CSVTGTRPYNEQFF	TGCAGCGTTACCGGGACTAGGCCCTACAATGAGCAGTTCTTC
TRBV27	TRBJ2-1	TRBD2	.	CAGSLGSGIHEQFF	TGTGCCGGCAGTTTGGGTAGCGGGATACATGAGCAGTTCTTC
TRBV29-1	TRBJ2-5	TRBD2	.	CSVVGGVRETQYF	TGCAGCGTAGTCGGGGGGGTAAGAGAGACCCAGTACTTC
TRBV7-8	TRBJ2-1	TRBD1	.	CASSLLWTGINEQFF	TGTGCCAGCAGCTTACTCTGGACAGGGATCAATGAGCAGTTCTTC
TRBV5-1	TRBJ1-6	.	once	CASSLSGDNSPLHF	TGCGCCAGCAGCTTGTCGGGGGATAATTCACCCCTCCACTTT
TRBV28	TRBJ2-1	TRBD2	.	CASSLYGTSGYNEQFF	TGTGCCAGCAGTCTTTATGGGACTAGCGGCTACAATGAGCAGTTCTTC
TRBV28	TRBJ1-5	TRBD1	.	CASSLGQGRNQPQHF	TGTGCCAGCAGCCTTGGACAGGGTAGGAATCAGCCCCAGCATTTT
TRBV12-2	TRBJ2-5	.	.	CASRKREYRETQYF	TGTGCAAGTCGCAAACGGGAGTATCGAGAGACCCAGTACTTC
TRBV28	TRBJ2-7	TRBD2	.	CASSLGTSGRREQYF	TGTGCCAGCAGTCTCGGGACTAGCGGGAGACGCGAGCAGTACTTC
TRBV18	TRBJ2-7	.	.	CASSPNPLTSSYEQYF	TGTGCCAGCTCACCAAACCCCTTGACAAGCTCCTACGAGCAGTACTTC
TRBV27	TRBJ2-7	.	.	CASSLSGRGNEQYF	TGTGCCAGCAGTTTATCGGGCAGGGGCAACGAGCAGTACTTC
TRBV9	TRBJ2-4	TRBD2	few	CASSAPTGLAGGLTKNIQYF	TGTGCCAGCAGCGCGCCGACGGGACTAGCGGGAGGGTTAACCAAAAACATTCAGTACTTC
TRBV5-1	TRBJ2-3	.	.	CASSGQGITDTQYF	TGCGCCAGCAGCGGCCAGGGGATCACAGATACGCAGTATTTT
TRBV24-1	TRBJ2-2	.	.	CATSDSQTSRTGELFF	TGTGCCACCAGTGATTCACAGACTAGTCGGACCGGGGAGCTGTTTTTT
TRBV6-5	TRBJ1-2	.	few	CASRQTPRVGYTF	TGTGCCAGCAGACAGACACCGCGAGTCGGCTACACCTTC
TRBV6-5	TRBJ1-2	.	few	CASSYGVEGSGYTF	TGTGCCAGCAGTTACGGGGTGGAGGGATCCGGCTACACCTTC
TRBV5-4	TRBJ2-1	.	.	CASSLGGHSRGNEQFF	TGTGCCAGCAGCTTGGGAGGCCACAGCAGGGGCAATGAGCAGTTCTTC
TRBV11-2	TRBJ1-2	.	.	CASSSGAGYTF	TGTGCCAGCAGCTCTGGAGCTGGCTACACCTTC